What follows are 2 T cell receptor beta chains derived from one specimen sequenced in a study of CD8+ T cells in alopecia areata. Treatment reported: oral pan-JAK inhibitor, 5-10 mg twice daily. TCR sequencing used cDNA made by reverse transcription of extracted RNA. Measured with immunoSEQ multiplex PCR; TCRdb has only the in-frame clones, and not every one. The table shows hundreds of thousands of clones, with 60% occurring only once. This sample comprised CD4+ T cells sorted from blood, obtained at roughly week 53, from a patient treated with tofacitinib. These receptors were collected from a human donor with alopecia areata.

The chain is built from TRBV9 and TRBJ2-7; TRBD2 might be the D (5 bases). CDR3 length equals 15 residues. Germline V gene data show CDR1 as SGDLS and CDR2 as YYNGEE. Trimming shortened V by 0 bases and J by 4 bases, and 14 bases separated the two germline ends. The CDR3 bases are TGTGCCAGCAGCGTAGGGGGTTACGAGGGTTACGAGCAGTACTTC. As protein: CASSVGGYEGYEQYF.

The V gene is TRBV7-2, the J gene TRBJ2-5; 7 bases map to TRBD1. With 4 bases clipped from V and 2 bases from J, the junction kept 7 bases outside the gene matches. In germline, CDR1 is SGHTA, CDR2 FQGNSA. The CDR3 runs to 15 residues. CDR3 protein: CASSSGTALQETQYF. The CDR3, as DNA: TGTGCCAGCAGCTCTGGGACAGCCTTACAAGAGACCCAGTACTTC.